This T cell receptor beta chain was captured in a study of shared T cell receptors in the human thymus (dated by TCRdb to 2020 to 2023). Notes on the research overall: The study examined how self-reactive, shared T-cell receptor alpha chains are generated in the human thymus.

For CDR1 and CDR2, the germline V gene lists SQVTM and ANQGSEA. Trimming costs V 3 bases and J 2 bases, and their ends lie 5 bases apart. The CDR3 measures 12 amino acids from cysteine to phenylalanine. The read is trimmed to its CDR3 DNA, 36 bases read in frame from base 1. Receptor libraries were prepared by the immunoSEQ multiplex PCR assay. TCRdb retrieved this table from immuneACCESS and kept in-frame rearrangements only. Not all clones are present; in checked studies, unresolved V genes account for under half, and no reason is known for the remainder. The sample table contains about 380,000 clones; only one count was recorded for approximately 95% of them. The ten largest make up 0.015% to 0.025% of the sample. A word on this clone: What antigen it recognizes has not been identified. No base quality information exists; no much larger clone differs at one position.

Input material: thymocytes. The clonotype originates from a human donor. The chain couples TRBV29-1 to TRBJ1-5, with the D gene not confidently named. DNA sequence: TGCAGCGTTGATTACGGCAATCAGCCCCAGCATTTT. Its protein is CSVDYGNQPQHF.